This is a list of T cell receptor beta chains from one sample in a study of blood T cell repertoires in COVID-19. Clones were read by immunoSEQ multiplex PCR, and TCRdb kept only the in-frame ones, dropping some. The data contain fewer than 300,000 clones, around nine tenths of them singletons. The sample consisted of peripheral blood. These receptors were collected from a woman between 40 and 55 years old who had recovered from COVID-19. Both conserved end residues are part of each CDR3. D genes are given only for firm matches. For some rows the clone size is stated as once, few or many, or as a class when expanded; others skip it.

>once|TRBJ2-2|14|TRBV27|.
CASSPTLGAGELFF
TGTGCCAGCAGCCCAACCCTAGGGGCCGGGGAGCTGTTTTTT
>.|TRBJ1-1|15|TRBV6-5|.
CASTGRDTPNTEAFF
TGTGCCAGCACCGGTCGGGACACACCCAACACTGAAGCTTTCTTT
>.|TRBJ1-4|16|TRBV5-6|.
CASSPWGLATNEKLFF
TGTGCCAGCAGCCCCTGGGGCCTTGCAACTAATGAAAAACTGTTTTTT
>.|TRBJ1-1|15|TRBV15|.
CATSSRRFMNTEAFF
TGTGCCACCAGCAGTAGGAGGTTCATGAACACTGAAGCTTTCTTT
>.|TRBJ1-4|17|TRBV19|TRBD1
CASSLPGQGSTNEKLFF
TGTGCCAGTAGCCTACCGGGACAGGGCTCAACTAATGAAAAACTGTTTTTT
>.|TRBJ1-2|14|TRBV6-5|TRBD1
CASSPDRENYGYTF
TGTGCCAGCAGCCCGGACAGGGAAAACTATGGCTACACCTTC
>.|TRBJ2-3|15|TRBV3-1/TRBV3-2|.
CASSPFAGRADTQYF
TGTGCCAGCAGCCCCTTTGCGGGAAGGGCAGATACGCAGTATTTT
>.|TRBJ2-7|14|TRBV19|TRBD1
CASSTYRGPYEQYF
TGTGCCAGTAGTACCTACAGGGGTCCCTACGAGCAGTACTTC
>.|TRBJ2-6|16|TRBV18|.
CASSPRVHSGANVLTF
TGTGCCAGCTCACCACGTGTCCACTCTGGGGCCAACGTCCTGACTTTC
>.|TRBJ2-7|14|TRBV3-1/TRBV3-2|TRBD1
CASSRGTGVGEQYF
TGTGCCAGCAGCCGTGGGACAGGCGTGGGGGAGCAGTACTTC
>.|TRBJ1-4|16|TRBV9|.
CASSVEGRVPNEKLFF
TGTGCCAGCAGCGTAGAAGGTCGGGTCCCCAATGAAAAACTGTTTTTT
>.|TRBJ1-4|13|TRBV28|.
CASSPTGGEKLFF
TGTGCCAGCAGCCCCACCGGGGGGGAAAAACTGTTTTTT
>.|TRBJ1-1|11|TRBV11-2|.
CASSQGGGAFF
TGTGCCAGCAGCCAGGGTGGGGGCGCTTTCTTT
>.|TRBJ1-2|12|TRBV30|.
CAWILGDYGYTF
TGTGCCTGGATTTTGGGAGACTATGGCTACACCTTC
>.|TRBJ2-7|13|TRBV6-5|.
CASSRQSSYEQYF
TGTGCCAGCAGCCGACAGAGCTCCTACGAGCAGTACTTC
>once|TRBJ2-1|15|TRBV29-1|TRBD2
CSVEVGLAGGNEQFF
TGCAGCGTTGAAGTGGGCCTAGCGGGAGGTAATGAGCAGTTCTTC
>.|TRBJ1-1|13|TRBV10-3|.
CAIRPDSNTEAFF
TGTGCCATCAGGCCGGACAGCAACACTGAAGCTTTCTTT
>.|TRBJ2-1|14|TRBV27|.
CASNRGSGYNEQFF
TGTGCCAGCAACCGAGGATCCGGCTACAATGAGCAGTTCTTC
>few|TRBJ2-1|16|TRBV7-3|TRBD1
CASSSGQAATYNEQFF
TGTGCCAGCAGCTCCGGACAGGCCGCTACCTACAATGAGCAGTTCTTC
>.|TRBJ1-2|16|TRBV4-1|.
CASSHNPRGANYGYTF
TGCGCCAGCAGCCATAACCCCAGGGGAGCTAACTATGGCTACACCTTC
>.|TRBJ1-6|15|TRBV7-2|TRBD1
CASSLGWTGISPLHF
TGTGCCAGCAGCTTAGGCTGGACAGGGATATCACCCCTCCACTTT
>.|TRBJ1-4|12|TRBV29-1|TRBD1
CSARTGLGKLFF
TGCAGCGCCCGGACAGGGCTTGGAAAACTGTTTTTT
>.|TRBJ2-5|14|TRBV9|.
CASSPPGGWETQYF
TGTGCCAGCAGCCCCCCGGGGGGCTGGGAGACCCAGTACTTC
>.|TRBJ2-1|14|TRBV7-9|.
CASSDPGDRNEQFF
TGTGCCAGCAGCGACCCAGGGGATAGGAATGAGCAGTTCTTC
>.|TRBJ2-7|13|TRBV7-2|.
CASSPIPTGEQYF
TGTGCCAGCAGCCCCATACCGACGGGGGAGCAGTACTTC
>.|TRBJ2-5|13|TRBV20-1|TRBD1
CSASRTGMTTQYF
TGCAGTGCTAGTCGGACAGGCATGACGACCCAGTACTTC
>.|TRBJ1-1|16|TRBV3-1/TRBV3-2|.
CASSLSVTGRNTEAFF
TGTGCCAGCAGCCTCAGTGTCACAGGACGGAACACTGAAGCTTTCTTT
>.|TRBJ2-7|15|TRBV5-1|TRBD2
CASSLATGTNYEQYF
TGCGCCAGCAGCCTAGCCACCGGGACTAATTACGAGCAGTACTTC
>few|TRBJ1-2|11|TRBV12-3/TRBV12-4|.
CASSPTGRHTF
TGTGCCAGCAGCCCCACAGGGCGCCACACCTTC
>.|TRBJ1-5|12|TRBV10-3|TRBD1
CATGQANQPQHF
TGTGCCACCGGACAGGCCAATCAGCCCCAGCATTTT
>.|TRBJ1-2|15|TRBV13|.
CASSLGLGSNYGYTF
TGTGCCAGCAGCTTAGGCCTGGGCAGCAACTATGGCTACACCTTC
>.|TRBJ1-1|14|TRBV5-4|.
CASSWGGLNTEAFF
TGTGCCAGCAGCTGGGGCGGACTGAACACTGAAGCTTTCTTT
>.|TRBJ2-5|16|TRBV9|TRBD2
CASSPRGGKRGETQYF
TGTGCCAGCAGCCCCCGGGGGGGCAAACGGGGGGAGACCCAGTACTTC
>.|TRBJ1-1|12|TRBV7-9|.
CASSPEGEEAFF
TGTGCCAGCAGCCCAGAGGGGGAGGAAGCTTTCTTT
>.|TRBJ2-7|14|TRBV19|.
CASSRGLTSYEQYF
TGTGCCAGTAGTAGGGGGCTGACCAGCTACGAGCAGTACTTC